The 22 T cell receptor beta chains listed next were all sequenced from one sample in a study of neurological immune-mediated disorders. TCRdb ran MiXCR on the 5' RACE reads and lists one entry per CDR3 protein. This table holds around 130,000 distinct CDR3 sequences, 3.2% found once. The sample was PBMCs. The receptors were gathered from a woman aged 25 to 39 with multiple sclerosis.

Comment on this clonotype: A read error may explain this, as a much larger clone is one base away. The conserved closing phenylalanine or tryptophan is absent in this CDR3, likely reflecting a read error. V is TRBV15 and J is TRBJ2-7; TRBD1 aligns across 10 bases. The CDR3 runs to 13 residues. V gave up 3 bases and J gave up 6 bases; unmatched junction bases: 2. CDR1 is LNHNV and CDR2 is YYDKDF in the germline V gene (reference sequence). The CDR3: CATSRTGGGEQYC. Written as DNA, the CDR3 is TGTGCCACCAGCAGGACAGGGGGCGGCGAGCAGTACTGC.

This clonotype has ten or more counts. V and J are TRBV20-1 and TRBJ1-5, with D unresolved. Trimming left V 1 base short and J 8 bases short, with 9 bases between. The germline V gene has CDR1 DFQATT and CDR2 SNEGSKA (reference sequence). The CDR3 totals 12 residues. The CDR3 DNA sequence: TGCAGTGCTAGAGTCGGTTCAGAGCCCCAGCATTTT. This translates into CSARVGSEPQHF.

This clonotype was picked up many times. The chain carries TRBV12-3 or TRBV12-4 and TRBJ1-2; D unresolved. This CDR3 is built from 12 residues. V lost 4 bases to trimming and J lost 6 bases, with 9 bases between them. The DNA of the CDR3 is TGTGCCAGCAGTTACCCCGGTAATGGCTACACCTTC. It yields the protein CASSYPGNGYTF.

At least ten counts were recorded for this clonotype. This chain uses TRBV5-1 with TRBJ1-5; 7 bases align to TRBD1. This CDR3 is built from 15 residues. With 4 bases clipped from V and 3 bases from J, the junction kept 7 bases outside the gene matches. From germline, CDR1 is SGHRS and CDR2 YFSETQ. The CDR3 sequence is CASSITGALNQPQHF. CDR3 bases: TGCGCCAGCAGCATAACAGGGGCCCTCAATCAGCCCCAGCATTTT.

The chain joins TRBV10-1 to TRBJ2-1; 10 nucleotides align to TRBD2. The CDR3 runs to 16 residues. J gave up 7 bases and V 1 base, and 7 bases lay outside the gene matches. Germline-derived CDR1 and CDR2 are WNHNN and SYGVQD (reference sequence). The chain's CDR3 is CASSEFKRGGRNEQFF. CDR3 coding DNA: TGCGCCAGCAGTGAGTTCAAGCGGGGGGGCCGTAATGAGCAGTTCTTC.

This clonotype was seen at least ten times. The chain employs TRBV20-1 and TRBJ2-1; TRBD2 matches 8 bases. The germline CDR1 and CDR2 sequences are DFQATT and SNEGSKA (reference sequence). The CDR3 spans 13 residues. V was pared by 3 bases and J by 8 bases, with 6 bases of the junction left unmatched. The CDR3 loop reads CSASRTSLDEQFF. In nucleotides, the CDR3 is TGCAGTGCTAGCAGGACTAGCCTGGATGAGCAGTTCTTC.

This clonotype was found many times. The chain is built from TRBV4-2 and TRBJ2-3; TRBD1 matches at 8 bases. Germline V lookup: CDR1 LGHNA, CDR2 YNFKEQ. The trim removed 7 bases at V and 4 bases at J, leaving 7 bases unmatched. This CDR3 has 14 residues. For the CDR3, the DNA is TGTGCCAGCACCTCAGGGGGCGCGGCAGATACGCAGTATTTT. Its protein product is CASTSGGAADTQYF.

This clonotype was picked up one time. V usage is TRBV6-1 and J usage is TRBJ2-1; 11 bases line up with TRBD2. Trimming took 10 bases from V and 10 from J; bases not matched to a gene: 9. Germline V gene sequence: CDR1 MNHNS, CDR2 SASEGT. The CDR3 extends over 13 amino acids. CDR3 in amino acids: CAISTGTSGEQFF. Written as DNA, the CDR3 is TGTGCCATCAGCACCGGGACTAGCGGAGAGCAGTTCTTC.

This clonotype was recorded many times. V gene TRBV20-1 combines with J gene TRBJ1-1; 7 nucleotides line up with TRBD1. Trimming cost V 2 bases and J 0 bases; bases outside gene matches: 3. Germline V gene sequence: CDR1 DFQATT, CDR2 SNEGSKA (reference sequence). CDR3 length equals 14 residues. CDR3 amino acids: CSARQGGMNTEAFF. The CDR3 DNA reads TGCAGTGCTAGACAGGGGGGGATGAACACTGAAGCTTTCTTT.

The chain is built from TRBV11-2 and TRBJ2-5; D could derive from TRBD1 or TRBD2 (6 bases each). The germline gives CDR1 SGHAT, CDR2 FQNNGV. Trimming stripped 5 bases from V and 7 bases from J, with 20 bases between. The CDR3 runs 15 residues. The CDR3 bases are TGTGCCAGCAGCCGCGGGGACAAAACCGCAACGACCCAGTACTTC. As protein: CASSRGDKTATTQYF.

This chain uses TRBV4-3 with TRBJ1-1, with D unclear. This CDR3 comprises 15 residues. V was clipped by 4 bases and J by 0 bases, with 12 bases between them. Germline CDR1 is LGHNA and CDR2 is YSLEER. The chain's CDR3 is CASSPGGKMNTEAFF. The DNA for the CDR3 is TGCGCCAGCAGCCCGGGAGGGAAAATGAACACTGAAGCTTTCTTT.

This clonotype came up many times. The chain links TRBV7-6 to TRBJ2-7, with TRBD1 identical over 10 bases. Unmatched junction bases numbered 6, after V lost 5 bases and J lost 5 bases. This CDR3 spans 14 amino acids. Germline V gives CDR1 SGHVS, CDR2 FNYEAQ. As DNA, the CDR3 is TGTGCCAGCAGCCTAGGACAGGGGGGGAACGAGCAGTACTTC. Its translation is CASSLGQGGNEQYF.

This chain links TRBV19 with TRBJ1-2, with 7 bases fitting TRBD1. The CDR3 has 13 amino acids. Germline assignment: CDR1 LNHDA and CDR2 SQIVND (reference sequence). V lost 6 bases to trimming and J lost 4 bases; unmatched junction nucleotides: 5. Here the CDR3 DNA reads TGTGCCAGTAGCTCAGGACAGGCCTATGGCTACACCTTC. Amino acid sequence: CASSSGQAYGYTF.

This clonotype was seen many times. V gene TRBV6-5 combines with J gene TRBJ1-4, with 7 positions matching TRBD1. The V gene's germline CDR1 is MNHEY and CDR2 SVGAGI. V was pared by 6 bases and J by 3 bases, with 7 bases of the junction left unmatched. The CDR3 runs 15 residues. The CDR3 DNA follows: TGTGCCAGCAGCTCACAGACAGGGCCTAATGAAAAACTGTTTTTT. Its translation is CASSSQTGPNEKLFF.

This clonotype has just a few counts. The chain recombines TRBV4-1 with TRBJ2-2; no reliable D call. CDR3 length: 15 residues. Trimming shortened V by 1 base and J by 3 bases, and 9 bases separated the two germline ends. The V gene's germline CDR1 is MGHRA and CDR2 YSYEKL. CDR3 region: CASSQGPMDTGELFF. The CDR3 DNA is TGCGCCAGCAGCCAAGGCCCGATGGACACCGGGGAGCTGTTTTTT.

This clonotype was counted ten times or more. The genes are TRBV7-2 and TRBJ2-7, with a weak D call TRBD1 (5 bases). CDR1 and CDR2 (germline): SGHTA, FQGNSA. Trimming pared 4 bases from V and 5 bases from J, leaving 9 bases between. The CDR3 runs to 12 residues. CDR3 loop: CASSSTVDEQYF. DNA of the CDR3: TGTGCCAGCAGCTCGACAGTCGACGAGCAGTACTTC.

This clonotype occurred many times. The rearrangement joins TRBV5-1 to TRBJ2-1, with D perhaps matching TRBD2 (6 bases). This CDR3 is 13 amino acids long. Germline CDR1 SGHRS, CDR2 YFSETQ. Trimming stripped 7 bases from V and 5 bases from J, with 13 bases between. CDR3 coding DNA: TGCGCCAGCTTCGGCGGGAAGAACAATGAGCAGTTCTTC. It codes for CASFGGKNNEQFF. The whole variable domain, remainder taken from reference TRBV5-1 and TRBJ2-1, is KAGVTQTPRYLIKTRGQQVTLSCSPISGHRSVSWYQQTPGQGLQFLFEYFSETQRNKGNFPGRFSGRQFSNSRSEMNVSTLELGDSALYLCASFGGKNNEQFFGPGTRLTVL.

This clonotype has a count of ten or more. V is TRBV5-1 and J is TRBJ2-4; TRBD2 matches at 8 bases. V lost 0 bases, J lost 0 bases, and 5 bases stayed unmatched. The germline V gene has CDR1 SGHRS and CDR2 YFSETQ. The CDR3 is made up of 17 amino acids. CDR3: CASSLASGGRAKNIQYF. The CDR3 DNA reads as TGCGCCAGCAGCTTGGCCTCGGGGGGGCGAGCCAAAAACATTCAGTACTTC.

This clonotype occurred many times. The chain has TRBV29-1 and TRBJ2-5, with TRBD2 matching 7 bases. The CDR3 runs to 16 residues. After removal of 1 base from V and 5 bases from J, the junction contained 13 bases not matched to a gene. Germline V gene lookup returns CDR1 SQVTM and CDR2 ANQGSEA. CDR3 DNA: TGCAGCGTTGAAGCGGGAGGTAGAGGCCGTTCGGAGACCCAGTACTTC. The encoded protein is CSVEAGGRGRSETQYF.

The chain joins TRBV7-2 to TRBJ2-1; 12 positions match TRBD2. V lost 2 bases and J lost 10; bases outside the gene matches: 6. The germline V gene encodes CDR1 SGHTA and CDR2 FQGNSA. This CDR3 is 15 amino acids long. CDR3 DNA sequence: TGTGCCAGCAGCTTACGGACTAGCGGGGCTGTAGAGCAGTTCTTC. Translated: CASSLRTSGAVEQFF.

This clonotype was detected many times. The CDR3 DNA reads TGTGCCAGAGGACGTCTGGCAGGGAACACTGAAGCTTTCTTT. Encoded protein: CARGRLAGNTEAFF. V is TRBV2 and J is TRBJ1-1, with unresolved D. Between the trimmed V and J ends, which lost 9 bases and 1 base, there was a span of 15 bases. This CDR3 is built from 14 residues. Germline values: CDR1 SNHLY, CDR2 FYNNEI.

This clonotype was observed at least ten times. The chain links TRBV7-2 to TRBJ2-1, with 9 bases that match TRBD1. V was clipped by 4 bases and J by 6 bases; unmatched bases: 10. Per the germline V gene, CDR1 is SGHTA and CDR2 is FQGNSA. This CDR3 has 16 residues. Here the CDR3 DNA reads TGTGCCAGCAGCTCACTACAGGGGGCGCGGGGCAATGAGCAGTTCTTC. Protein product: CASSSLQGARGNEQFF. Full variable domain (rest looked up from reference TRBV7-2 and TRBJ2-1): GAGVSQSPSNKVTEKGKDVELRCDPISGHTALYWYRQSLGQGLEFLIYFQGNSAPDKSGLPSDRFSAERTGGSVSTLTIQRTQQEDSAVYLCASSSLQGARGNEQFFGPGTRLTVL.